One and the same sample provided the 31 T cell receptor beta chains below, sequenced in a study of PD-L1 blockade in urothelial cancer. Profiled with immunoSEQ multiplex PCR; TCRdb holds only in-frame clones, not every one. In the table there are about 30,000 clones, over 80% of which are singletons. Here the sequenced sample was PBMCs, taken around atezolizumab (anti-PD-L1) treatment. Source of these receptors: a man in his fifties or sixties with urothelial cancer.

The chain carries TRBV7-2 and TRBJ2-3, with 7 nucleotides matching TRBD2. Trimming at V came to 0 bases and at J to 8 bases, leaving 8 bases not matched to a gene. This CDR3 has 15 residues. Germline values: CDR1 SGHTA, CDR2 FQGNSA. The chain's CDR3 is CASSLAPGGGGTQYF. CDR3 in DNA: TGTGCCAGCAGCTTAGCGCCCGGCGGGGGAGGTACGCAGTATTTT.

This CDR3 is CASSLRPPTGQRSYEQYF. The CDR3 region has the DNA TGCGCCAGCAGCTTGCGCCCCCCGACAGGACAACGCTCCTACGAGCAGTACTTC. The rearrangement links TRBV5-1 to TRBJ2-7; D may be TRBD1 (6 bases). The CDR3 is 18 residues long. Germline-derived CDR1 and CDR2 are SGHRS and YFSETQ. Trimming pared 1 base from V and 0 bases from J, leaving 20 bases between.

This clone has only a few counts. V and J are TRBV14 and TRBJ1-4; D is ambiguous. V lost 1 base and J 2 bases, leaving 11 bases between the germline ends. The CDR3 spans 16 residues. Germline CDR1 is SGHDN and CDR2 is FVKESK. CDR3 DNA sequence: TGTGCCAGCAGCCAAGTTGCAGGCAATACTAATGAAAAACTGTTTTTT. Encoded protein: CASSQVAGNTNEKLFF.

The chain links TRBV18 to TRBJ2-3; the match to TRBD1 covers 7 bases. CDR1 KGHSH and CDR2 LQKENI come from the germline V gene. The CDR3 covers 13 residues. The V segment lost 3 bases and the J segment 5 bases; nucleotides outside the gene matches: 2. The CDR3 here is CASSPNRGDTQYF. The CDR3 DNA follows: TGTGCCAGCTCACCCAACAGGGGAGATACGCAGTATTTT.

The V gene is TRBV30, the J gene TRBJ1-2; weak D call: TRBD1 (6 bases). Per germline, CDR1 GTSNPN and CDR2 SVGIG (reference sequence). The CDR3 loop spans 11 amino acids. V was cut by 8 bases and J by 6 bases, with 13 bases left in between. The CDR3 region is CARPGTNGYTF. The CDR3 DNA reads TGTGCCCGTCCCGGGACAAATGGCTACACCTTC.

The chain recombines TRBV19 with TRBJ2-1; 12 nucleotides line up with TRBD2. The CDR3 covers 16 residues. CDR1 is LNHDA and CDR2 is SQIVND in the germline V gene (reference sequence). V lost 2 bases to trimming and J lost 8 bases; unmatched junction nucleotides: 7. The CDR3 reads CASSISPSGGAHEQFF. The CDR3 DNA reads TGTGCCAGTAGTATATCGCCTAGCGGGGGGGCCCATGAGCAGTTCTTC.

The chain couples TRBV19 to TRBJ1-5, with D unclear. This CDR3 is built from 12 residues. V shed 3 bases and J shed 4 bases, with 4 bases lying between them. Germline V gene sequence: CDR1 LNHDA, CDR2 SQIVND (reference sequence). CDR3 coding DNA: TGTGCCAGTAGTATCGGGAATCAGCCCCAGCATTTT. It yields the protein CASSIGNQPQHF.

This chain uses TRBV27 with TRBJ2-1, with D maybe TRBD2 (5 bases). Trimming stripped 5 bases from V and 6 bases from J, with 20 bases between. This CDR3 is 16 amino acids long. Germline assignment: CDR1 MNHEY and CDR2 SMNVEV (reference sequence). The chain's CDR3 is CASSASLVGLSNEQFF. The CDR3 nucleotides are TGTGCCAGCAGTGCCTCACTAGTCGGTTTAAGCAATGAGCAGTTCTTC.

The rearrangement links TRBV19 to TRBJ2-7; 11 nucleotides match TRBD2. CDR1 is LNHDA and CDR2 is SQIVND in the germline V gene (reference sequence). The CDR3 has 15 residues. With V trimmed by 7 bases and J by 4 bases, 9 bases remained unmatched. CDR3 sequence: CASTGRTSGSYEQYF. In DNA, the CDR3 is TGTGCCAGTACCGGTAGAACTAGCGGGAGTTACGAGCAGTACTTC. Supplemented by reference TRBV19 and TRBJ2-7, the full variable domain reads DGGITQSPKYLFRKEGQNVTLSCEQNLNHDAMYWYRQDPGQGLRLIYYSQIVNDFQKGDIAEGYSVSREKKESFPLTVTSAQKNPTAFYLCASTGRTSGSYEQYFGPGTRLTVT.

This clone occurred once. This chain joins TRBV18 and TRBJ2-7, with 9 nucleotides matching TRBD1. CDR3 size: 14 residues. CDR1 and CDR2 from the germline V gene are KGHSH and LQKENI. Losses at the gene ends were 4 bases for V and 3 bases for J; bases not matched to a gene: 4. The CDR3 DNA sequence: TGTGCCAGCTCACGCGGACAGGGGATCTACGAGCAGTACTTC. It encodes CASSRGQGIYEQYF.

V and J are TRBV2 and TRBJ2-2; 10 nucleotides agree with TRBD2. The junction had 1 base not matched to a gene; V was cut back by 2 bases and J by 1 base. Germline loops: CDR1 SNHLY, CDR2 FYNNEI. The CDR3 loop spans 16 amino acids. The CDR3 loop reads CASSERLAGNTGELFF. In DNA, the CDR3 is TGTGCCAGCAGTGAACGACTAGCGGGGAACACCGGGGAGCTGTTTTTT.

V gene TRBV7-9 combines with J gene TRBJ1-1; D is ambiguous. V lost 3 bases to trimming and J lost 4 bases, with 12 bases between them. Germline V lookup: CDR1 SEHNR, CDR2 FQNEAQ (reference sequence). The CDR3 consists of 14 residues. The CDR3 bases are TGTGCCAGCAGCTTCTCGGGTATGAGCACTGAAGCTTTCTTT. As protein: CASSFSGMSTEAFF. Full variable domain (remainder filled in from reference TRBV7-9 and TRBJ1-1): DTGVSQNPRHKITKRGQNVTFRCDPISEHNRLYWYRQTLGQGPEFLTYFQNEAQLEKSRLLSDRFSAERPKGSFSTLEIQRTEQGDSAMYLCASSFSGMSTEAFFGQGTRLTVV.

This clone showed up just a few times. J is TRBJ2-3 and V is TRBV6-1, with 8 nucleotides matching TRBD2. V gave up 4 bases and J gave up 1 base; unmatched junction bases: 7. From germline, CDR1 is MNHNS and CDR2 SASEGT. CDR3 size: 16 residues. The CDR3 nucleotides read TGTGCCAGCAGTGTCAGTAGCGGGGCGCGCACAGATACGCAGTATTTT. Amino acid sequence: CASSVSSGARTDTQYF.

This rearrangement joins TRBV6-6 to TRBJ2-7; 8 nucleotides match TRBD1. Losses at the gene ends were 7 bases for V and 2 bases for J; bases not matched to a gene: 4. From germline, CDR1 is MNHNY and CDR2 SVGAGI (reference sequence). The CDR3 totals 13 residues. In DNA, the CDR3 is TGTGCCAGCACCCGGACAGGGACCTACGAGCAGTACTTC. Translating it yields CASTRTGTYEQYF.

The V and J genes are TRBV19 and TRBJ2-7; 7 bases fit TRBD1. The germline CDR1 and CDR2 sequences are LNHDA and SQIVND (reference sequence). The J segment lost 0 bases and the V segment lost 10 bases, leaving 9 bases of the junction unmatched. The CDR3 is 14 residues long. This CDR3 is CAKLDRAPSYEQYF. DNA of the CDR3: TGTGCCAAACTCGACAGGGCTCCCTCCTACGAGCAGTACTTC.

The V and J genes are TRBV4-1 and TRBJ1-3, with D perhaps TRBD1 (5 bases). From germline, CDR1 is MGHRA and CDR2 YSYEKL. V lost 4 bases, J lost 1 base, and 14 bases lay in between. This CDR3 contains 16 residues. The CDR3 DNA is TGCGCCAGCAGCCTTGGCCCCCGGGGGTCTGGAAACACCATATATTTT. Residues: CASSLGPRGSGNTIYF.

The chain is built from TRBV29-1 and TRBJ2-7; TRBD2 might be the D (5 bases). Trimming took 3 bases from V and 4 from J, leaving 10 bases between them. Germline loops: CDR1 SQVTM, CDR2 ANQGSEA. This CDR3 region has 12 residues. The CDR3 sequence: CSVETGGYEQYF. The DNA for the CDR3 is TGCAGCGTTGAGACCGGCGGGTACGAGCAGTACTTC.

This sequence joins TRBV14 and TRBJ2-5; 8 bases map to TRBD1. The V gene end was trimmed by 0 bases and the J gene end by 6 bases; junction bases not matched to a gene: 6. There are 15 residues in the CDR3. Germline V gene sequence: CDR1 SGHDN, CDR2 FVKESK. In DNA, the CDR3 is TGTGCCAGCAGCCAAGACCCAGGGGGCATGAAGACCCAGTACTTC. It yields the protein CASSQDPGGMKTQYF. The full variable domain, its missing parts supplied by reference TRBV14 and TRBJ2-5, is EAGVTQFPSHSVIEKGQTVTLRCDPISGHDNLYWYRRVMGKEIKFLLHFVKESKQDESGMPNNRFLAERTGGTYSTLKVQPAELEDSGVYFCASSQDPGGMKTQYFGPGTRLLVL.

This chain joins TRBV6-5 and TRBJ2-1, with a weak D call TRBD2 (5 bases). The CDR3 sequence is 13 residues long. Trimming stripped 6 bases from V and 5 bases from J, with 11 bases between. Germline lookup yields CDR1 MNHEY and CDR2 SVGAGI. This CDR3 reads CASSGWRDNEQFF. The CDR3 DNA reads as TGTGCCAGCAGCGGGTGGCGGGACAATGAGCAGTTCTTC.

As DNA, the CDR3 is TGTGCCAGCAGCTTAGTTGGGGCTAGCGGTACTAGCACAGATACGCAGTATTTT. The encoded protein is CASSLVGASGTSTDTQYF. The chain is built from TRBV7-2 and TRBJ2-3, with TRBD2 matching over 7 bases. This CDR3 region has 18 residues. Germline values: CDR1 SGHTA, CDR2 FQGNSA. The V segment lost 1 base and the J segment 0 bases; nucleotides outside the gene matches: 10.

The chain is built from TRBV7-2 and TRBJ1-5; 10 bases are shared with TRBD1. The CDR3 sequence is 19 residues long. Germline CDR1 and CDR2: SGHTA and FQGNSA. Unmatched junction bases numbered 14, after V lost 5 bases and J lost 1 base. The CDR3 coding sequence is TGTGCCAGCAGCCAACCGCGTGGACAGGGGGTGGCAAGCAATCAGCCCCAGCATTTT. Encoded protein: CASSQPRGQGVASNQPQHF.

CDR3 sequence reads: CASSTGRGHGYTF. The DNA for the CDR3 is TGTGCCAGTAGTACAGGGCGAGGACATGGCTACACCTTC. The rearrangement links TRBV19 to TRBJ1-2; a weak D match, TRBD1 (5 bases). With 4 bases removed from V and 6 bases from J, the gap between germline ends came to 12 bases. Germline V lookup: CDR1 LNHDA, CDR2 SQIVND (reference sequence). This CDR3 is built from 13 residues.

The chain employs TRBV7-8 and TRBJ2-7, with 12 bases lining up with TRBD2. The V gene end was trimmed by 2 bases and the J gene end by 6 bases; junction bases not matched to a gene: 8. This CDR3 has 16 residues. Germline assignment: CDR1 SGHVS and CDR2 FQNEAQ. The CDR3 sequence: CASSLRGLAGPVEQYF. The DNA for the CDR3 is TGTGCCAGCAGCTTACGAGGACTAGCGGGACCCGTCGAGCAGTACTTC.

V and J are TRBV9 and TRBJ2-7; D ambiguous. Trimming cost V 0 bases and J 1 base, with 11 bases left between them. CDR3 length equals 15 residues. The germline V gene encodes CDR1 SGDLS and CDR2 YYNGEE. The CDR3 spells CASSVDSFLSYEQYF. For the CDR3, the DNA is TGTGCCAGCAGCGTAGACAGTTTTCTGTCCTACGAGCAGTACTTC.

The chain employs TRBV2 and TRBJ2-7; TRBD1 matches 10 bases. Germline V gene sequence: CDR1 SNHLY, CDR2 FYNNEI. The junction had 1 base not matched to a gene; V was cut back by 8 bases and J by 0 bases. The CDR3 is made up of 13 amino acids. The CDR3 nucleotides are TGTGCCAGCCGGGACAGGGGCTCCTACGAGCAGTACTTC. Translation gives CASRDRGSYEQYF.

This rearrangement joins TRBV27 to TRBJ1-2, with D possibly matching TRBD1 (6 bases). Per germline, CDR1 MNHEY and CDR2 SMNVEV (reference sequence). The V gene lost 3 bases and the J gene lost 5 bases, with 16 bases spanning the gap. The CDR3 is 15 residues long. The CDR3 DNA sequence: TGTGCCAGCAGTTTGGCGGGGGCATTTGGGTATGGCTACACCTTC. Translated: CASSLAGAFGYGYTF.

This clone was picked up one time. The V call is TRBV9, the J call TRBJ2-4; D unclear. Trimming took 0 bases from V and 0 from J, leaving 13 bases between them. CDR3 length: 17 amino acids. Germline values: CDR1 SGDLS, CDR2 YYNGEE. The CDR3, as DNA: TGTGCCAGCAGCGTAGCACCAGAGGATCTAGCCAAAAACATTCAGTACTTC. Translation: CASSVAPEDLAKNIQYF.

The J gene is TRBJ1-5, the V gene TRBV18; D possibly corresponds to TRBD1 (6 bases). This CDR3 has 15 residues. In germline, CDR1 is KGHSH, CDR2 LQKENI. V lost 5 bases and J lost 4, with 15 bases in between. Here the CDR3 DNA reads TGTGCCAGCTCAGGGACGGGACAATTAAATCAGCCCCAGCATTTT. Its translation is CASSGTGQLNQPQHF.

DNA of the CDR3: TGTGCCACGGGACAGGGGAGAAACACCGGGGAGCTGTTTTTT. As protein: CATGQGRNTGELFF. The gene calls are TRBV19 and TRBJ2-2; 10 bases line up with TRBD1. The CDR3 loop spans 14 amino acids. With V trimmed by 10 bases and J by 2 bases, 4 bases remained unmatched. From germline, CDR1 is LNHDA and CDR2 SQIVND (reference sequence).

The chain uses TRBV6-6 and TRBJ1-5; TRBD1 agrees at 10 bases. The V gene's germline CDR1 is MNHNY and CDR2 SVGAGI (reference sequence). Losses at the gene ends were 5 bases for V and 4 bases for J; bases not matched to a gene: 5. The CDR3 covers 15 residues. The CDR3 is CASSHLGQGNQPQHF. CDR3 nucleotide sequence: TGTGCCAGCAGTCACCTGGGACAGGGGAATCAGCCCCAGCATTTT.

This chain uses TRBV7-9 with TRBJ2-7, with D possibly being TRBD2 (6 bases). Germline assignment: CDR1 SEHNR and CDR2 FQNEAQ (reference sequence). V was trimmed by 5 bases and J by 2 bases, leaving 16 bases between them. The CDR3 loop spans 15 amino acids. In DNA form, the CDR3 reads TGTGCCAGCAGCGCCCGATCGGGAGCAGCCTACGAGCAGTACTTC. This codes for CASSARSGAAYEQYF.